The source of this TCR beta chain is a study of T cell responses to AZD1222 COVID-19 vaccine. In germline, CDR1 is SGHTA, CDR2 FQGNSA. Trimming pared 3 bases from V and 4 bases from J, leaving 7 bases between. This CDR3 has 13 amino acids. Generated by immunoSEQ multiplex PCR, the TCRdb table keeps only in-frame clones and is missing some. The sample lists 100,000 to 150,000 clones; 70% to 90% were seen once. Sequencing was performed on peripheral blood, taken on day 0 of AZD1222 vaccination. This clonotype originated in an adult in good health. The J gene is TRBJ1-5, the V gene TRBV7-2, with unresolved D. CDR3 sequence reads: CASSFLGNQPQHF. Written as DNA, the CDR3 is TGTGCCAGCAGCTTCCTTGGGAATCAGCCCCAGCATTTT.